This T cell receptor beta chain was identified during a study of T cell responses to AZD1222 COVID-19 vaccine. Notes on the study in general: Nearly half of spike-specific TCRs reportedly target unmutated variant regions. Receipt of two AZD1222 doses was followed by a rise in Spike-specific TCR breadth and depth. A mostly white British donor set with more females was recruited, and clonal diversity was possibly underestimated.

Notes on this clone: No antigen is known for it.

Sequenced by immunoSEQ multiplex PCR; TCRdb stores in-frame clones only, minus some. The data show about 93,000 clones, with 85% to 90% seen just once and roughly 2.8% held by the top ten. Germline-derived CDR1 and CDR2 are LNHNV and YYDKDF (reference sequence). CDR3 length equals 16 residues. The V gene lost 2 bases and the J gene lost 4 bases, with 17 bases spanning the gap. The chain uses TRBV15 and TRBJ1-2, with a weak D call TRBD1 (5 bases). The material was peripheral blood, obtained on day 0 of MenACWY control vaccination. The clonotype was recovered from an adult in good health. The CDR3 region has the DNA TGTGCCACCAGCAGAATGACCCCGGGACGGGCCTATGGCTACACCTTC. Protein sequence: CATSRMTPGRAYGYTF.